This T cell receptor (beta chain) derives from a study of T cells expressing NK-cell markers. TCRdb reprocessed the 5' RACE reads, with one entry per CDR3 protein and no DNA. The sample table includes 250,000 to 300,000 distinct CDR3 sequences. CDR3 size: 14 residues. The chain recombines TRBV12-3 or TRBV12-4 with TRBJ1-1; TCRdb lists TRBD1, though no DNA is available to test this call. This sequence originates from a woman between 18 and 70 years old in good health. The sequencing sample was made of blood T cells: a sorted CD56 or NKG2C T cell subset, CD4+ or CD8+ T cells, or bulk PBMC T cells (not recorded which). CDR3 region: CASRIRGQITEAFF.